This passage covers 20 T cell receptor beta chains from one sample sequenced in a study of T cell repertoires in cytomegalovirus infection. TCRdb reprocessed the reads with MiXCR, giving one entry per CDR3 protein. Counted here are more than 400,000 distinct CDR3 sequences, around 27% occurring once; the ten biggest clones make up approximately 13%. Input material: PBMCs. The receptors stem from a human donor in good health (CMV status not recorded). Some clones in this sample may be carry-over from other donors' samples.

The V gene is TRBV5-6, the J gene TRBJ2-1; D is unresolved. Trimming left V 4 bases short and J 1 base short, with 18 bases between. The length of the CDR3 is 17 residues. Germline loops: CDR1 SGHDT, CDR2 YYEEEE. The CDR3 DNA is TGTGCCAGCAGCCTTCTCGGGCCCGAAGGTTCCTACAATGAGCAGTTCTTC. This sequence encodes CASSLLGPEGSYNEQFF.

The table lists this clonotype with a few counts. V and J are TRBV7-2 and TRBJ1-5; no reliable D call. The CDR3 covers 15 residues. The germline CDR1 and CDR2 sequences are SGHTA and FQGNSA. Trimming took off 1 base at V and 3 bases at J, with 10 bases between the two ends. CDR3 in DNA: TGTGCCAGCAGCTTAGTATCGGAATCCAATCAGCCCCAGCATTTT. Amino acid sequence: CASSLVSESNQPQHF.

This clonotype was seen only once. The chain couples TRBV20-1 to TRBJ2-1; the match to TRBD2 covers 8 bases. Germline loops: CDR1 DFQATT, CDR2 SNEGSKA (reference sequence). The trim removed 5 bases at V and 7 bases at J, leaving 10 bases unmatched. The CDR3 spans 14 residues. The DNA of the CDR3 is TGCAGTGCTTTAGCGGGAAGGCCAGGAAATGAGCAGTTCTTC. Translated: CSALAGRPGNEQFF.

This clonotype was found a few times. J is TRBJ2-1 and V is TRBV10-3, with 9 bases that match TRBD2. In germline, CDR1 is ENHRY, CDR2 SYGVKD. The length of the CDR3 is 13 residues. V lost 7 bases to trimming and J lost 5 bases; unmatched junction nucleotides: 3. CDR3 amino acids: CAITRTSDNEQFF. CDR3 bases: TGTGCCATCACTAGGACTAGCGACAATGAGCAGTTCTTC.

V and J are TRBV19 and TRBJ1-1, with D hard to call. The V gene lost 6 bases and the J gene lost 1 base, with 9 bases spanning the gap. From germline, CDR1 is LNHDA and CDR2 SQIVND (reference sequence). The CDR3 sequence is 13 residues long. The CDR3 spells CASRDGKNTEAFF. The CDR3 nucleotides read TGTGCCAGTAGAGACGGCAAGAACACTGAAGCTTTCTTT.

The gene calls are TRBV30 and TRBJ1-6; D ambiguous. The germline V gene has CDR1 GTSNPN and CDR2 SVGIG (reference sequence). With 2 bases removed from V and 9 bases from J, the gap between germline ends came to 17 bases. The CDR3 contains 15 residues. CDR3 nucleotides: TGTGCCTGGAGTATGTTGGAGGCCCTGGTTTCACCCCTCCACTTT. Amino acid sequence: CAWSMLEALVSPLHF. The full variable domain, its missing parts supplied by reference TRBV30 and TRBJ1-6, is SQTIHQWPATLVQPVGSPLSLECTVEGTSNPNLYWYRQAAGRGLQLLFYSVGIGQISSEVPQNLSASRPQDRQFILSSKKLLLSDSGFYLCAWSMLEALVSPLHFGNGTRLTVT.

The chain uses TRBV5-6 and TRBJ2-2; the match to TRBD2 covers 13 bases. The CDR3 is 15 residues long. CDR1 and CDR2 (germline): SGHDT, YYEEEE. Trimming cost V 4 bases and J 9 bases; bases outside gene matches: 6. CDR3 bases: TGTGCCAGCAGCGCCCTCGGGACTAGCGGGAGGGAGCTGTTTTTT. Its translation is CASSALGTSGRELFF.

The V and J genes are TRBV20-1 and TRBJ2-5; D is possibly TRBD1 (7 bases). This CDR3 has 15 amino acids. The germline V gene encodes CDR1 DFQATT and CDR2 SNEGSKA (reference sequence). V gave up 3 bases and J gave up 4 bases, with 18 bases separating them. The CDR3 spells CSASVKGAAGETQYF. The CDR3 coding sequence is TGCAGTGCTAGCGTGAAGGGGGCAGCGGGAGAGACCCAGTACTTC.

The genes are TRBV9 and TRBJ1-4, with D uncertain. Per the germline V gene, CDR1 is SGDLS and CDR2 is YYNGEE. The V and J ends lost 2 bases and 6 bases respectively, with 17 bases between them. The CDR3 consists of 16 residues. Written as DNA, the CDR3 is TGTGCCAGCAGCGTCCACTCCGGAGGGTGGGATGAAAAACTGTTTTTT. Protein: CASSVHSGGWDEKLFF.

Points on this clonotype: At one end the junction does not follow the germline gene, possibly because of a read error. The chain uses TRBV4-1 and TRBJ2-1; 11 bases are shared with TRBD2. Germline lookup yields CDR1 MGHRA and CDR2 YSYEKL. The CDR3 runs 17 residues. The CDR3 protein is CASSQLAGGHTYNERFF. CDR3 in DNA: TGCGCCAGCAGTCAGTTAGCGGGAGGGCATACCTACAATGAGCGGTTCTTC.

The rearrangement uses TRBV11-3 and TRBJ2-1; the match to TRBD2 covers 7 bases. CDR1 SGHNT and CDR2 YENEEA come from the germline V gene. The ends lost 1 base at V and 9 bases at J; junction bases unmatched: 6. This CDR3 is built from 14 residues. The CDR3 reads CASSLVGGLGEQFF. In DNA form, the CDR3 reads TGTGCCAGCAGCTTAGTGGGAGGGCTAGGTGAGCAGTTCTTC.

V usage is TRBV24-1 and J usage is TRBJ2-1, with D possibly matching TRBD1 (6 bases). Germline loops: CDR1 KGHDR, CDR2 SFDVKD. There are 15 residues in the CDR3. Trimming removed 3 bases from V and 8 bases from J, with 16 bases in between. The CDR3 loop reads CATSDPRDIPYEQFF. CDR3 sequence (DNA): TGTGCCACCAGTGATCCCCGGGACATACCTTATGAGCAGTTCTTC.

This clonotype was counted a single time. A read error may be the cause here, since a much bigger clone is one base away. The CDR3 is CASRLPVSDTGEPFF. In nucleotides, the CDR3 is TGTGCCAGCAGATTACCCGTCAGTGACACCGGGGAGCCGTTTTTT. The V call is TRBV7-2, the J call TRBJ2-2; D may be TRBD2 (5 bases). Germline V gene sequence: CDR1 SGHTA, CDR2 FQGNSA. This CDR3 is 15 amino acids long. Looking up the rest from reference TRBV7-2 and TRBJ2-2 gives the full variable domain: GAGVSQSPSNKVTEKGKDVELRCDPISGHTALYWYRQSLGQGLEFLIYFQGNSAPDKSGLPSDRFSAERTGGSVSTLTIQRTQQEDSAVYLCASRLPVSDTGEPFFGEGSRLTVL.

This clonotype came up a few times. CDR3: CASSLRGRRTEAFF. CDR3 DNA: TGTGCCAGCAGCCTCCGCGGCCGGCGCACTGAAGCTTTCTTT. The chain is built from TRBV6-2 or TRBV6-3 and TRBJ1-1; D uncertain. The CDR3 extends over 14 amino acids. Per germline, CDR1 MNHEY and CDR2 SVGEGT. V lost 6 bases and J 4 bases, leaving 15 bases between the germline ends.

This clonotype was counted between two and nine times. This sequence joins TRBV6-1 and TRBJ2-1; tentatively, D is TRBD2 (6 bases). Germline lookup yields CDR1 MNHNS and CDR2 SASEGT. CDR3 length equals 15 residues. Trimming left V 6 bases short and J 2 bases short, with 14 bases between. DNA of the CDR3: TGTGCCAGCAGACCGGGACTCCAGACCTACAATGAGCAGTTCTTC. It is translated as CASRPGLQTYNEQFF.

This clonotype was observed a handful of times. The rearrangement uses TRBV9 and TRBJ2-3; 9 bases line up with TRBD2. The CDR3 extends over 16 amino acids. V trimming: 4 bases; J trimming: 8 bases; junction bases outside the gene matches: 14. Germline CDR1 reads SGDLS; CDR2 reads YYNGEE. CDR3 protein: CASSTRTAGGRVTQYF. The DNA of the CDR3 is TGTGCCAGCAGCACCCGCACAGCGGGAGGAAGGGTTACGCAGTATTTT.

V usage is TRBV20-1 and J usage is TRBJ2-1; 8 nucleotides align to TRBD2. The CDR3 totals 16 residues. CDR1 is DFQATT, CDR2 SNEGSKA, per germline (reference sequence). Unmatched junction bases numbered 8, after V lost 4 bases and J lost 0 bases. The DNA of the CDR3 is TGCAGTGCTACCGTAGCGGGGCCTATCTCCTACAATGAGCAGTTCTTC. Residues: CSATVAGPISYNEQFF.

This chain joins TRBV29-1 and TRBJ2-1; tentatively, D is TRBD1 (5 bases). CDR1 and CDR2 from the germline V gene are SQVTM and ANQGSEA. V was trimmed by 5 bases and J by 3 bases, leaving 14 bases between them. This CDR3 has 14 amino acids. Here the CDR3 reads CSVCKDTDYNEQFF. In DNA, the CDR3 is TGCAGCGTTTGTAAGGACACCGACTACAATGAGCAGTTCTTC.

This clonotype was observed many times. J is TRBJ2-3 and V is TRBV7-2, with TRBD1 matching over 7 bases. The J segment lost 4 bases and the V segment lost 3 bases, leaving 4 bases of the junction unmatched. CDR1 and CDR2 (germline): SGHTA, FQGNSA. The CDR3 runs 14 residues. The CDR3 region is CASSLDRSADTQYF. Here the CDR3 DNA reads TGTGCCAGCAGCTTGGACAGGTCCGCAGATACGCAGTATTTT.

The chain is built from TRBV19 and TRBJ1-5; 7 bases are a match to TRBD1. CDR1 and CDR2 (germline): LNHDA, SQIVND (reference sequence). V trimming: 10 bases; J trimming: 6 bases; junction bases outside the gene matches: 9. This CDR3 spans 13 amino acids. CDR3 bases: TGTGCCATGAGCGACAGGGTCGGTCAGCCCCAGCATTTT. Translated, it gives CAMSDRVGQPQHF.